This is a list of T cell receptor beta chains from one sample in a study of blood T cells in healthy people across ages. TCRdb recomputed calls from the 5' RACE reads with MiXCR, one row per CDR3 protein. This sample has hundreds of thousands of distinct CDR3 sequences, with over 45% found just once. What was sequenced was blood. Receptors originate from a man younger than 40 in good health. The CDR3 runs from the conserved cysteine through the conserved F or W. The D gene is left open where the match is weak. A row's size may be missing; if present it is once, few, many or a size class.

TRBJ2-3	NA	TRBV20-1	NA	CSASVVDLRDSADTQYF	TGCAGTGCTAGTGTTGTTGACCTTAGAGATAGCGCAGATACGCAGTATTTT
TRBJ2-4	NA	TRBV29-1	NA	CSVGSVLAKNIQYF	TGCAGCGTTGGGTCTGTGCTAGCCAAAAACATTCAGTACTTC
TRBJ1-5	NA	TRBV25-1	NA	CASSEARYDQPQHF	TGTGCCAGCAGTGAAGCGAGGTACGATCAGCCCCAGCATTTT
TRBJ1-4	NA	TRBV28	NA	CASSAQGPEKLFF	TGTGCCAGCAGTGCGCAGGGCCCAGAAAAACTGTTTTTT
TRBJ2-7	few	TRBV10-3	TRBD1	CAIRTGGYEQYF	TGTGCCATTAGGACAGGGGGTTACGAGCAGTACTTC
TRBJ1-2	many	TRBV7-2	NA	CASSFTSERDGYTF	TGTGCCAGCAGCTTTACAAGCGAGAGGGATGGCTACACCTTC
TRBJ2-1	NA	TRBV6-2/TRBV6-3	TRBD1	CASSYRPGQVSPEQFF	TGTGCCAGCAGTTACAGGCCGGGACAGGTTTCACCCGAGCAGTTCTTC
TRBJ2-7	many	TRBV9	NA	CASSPRWPGAPLYEQYF	TGTGCCAGCAGCCCGAGGTGGCCAGGGGCCCCCCTCTACGAGCAGTACTTC
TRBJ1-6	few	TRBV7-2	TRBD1	CASSLQTGSNSPLHF	TGTGCCAGCAGCTTACAGACAGGGAGTAATTCACCCCTCCACTTT
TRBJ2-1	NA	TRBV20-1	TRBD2	CSARVSGRARNEQFF	TGCAGTGCTAGAGTCAGCGGGAGGGCTCGGAATGAGCAGTTCTTC
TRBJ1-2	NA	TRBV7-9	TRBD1	CASSFKGQGTYGYTF	TGTGCCAGCAGCTTTAAAGGACAGGGGACCTATGGCTACACCTTC